Presented here are 8 T cell receptor beta chains from one specimen sequenced in a study of T cell responses to AZD1222 COVID-19 vaccine. Sequenced by immunoSEQ multiplex PCR; TCRdb stores in-frame clones only, minus some. The repertoire has some 95,000 clones, approximately 90% of them found once; the top ten carry around an eighth. The sample was peripheral blood, taken 28 days after the second AZD1222 dose. These receptor sequences come from an adult who received the AZD1222 COVID-19 vaccine.

This chain uses TRBV23-1 with TRBJ1-5, with D perhaps TRBD1 (5 bases). TRBV23-1 is known as an ORF, though its function is uncertain. V was clipped by 5 bases and J by 4 bases, with 18 bases between them. The CDR3 consists of 16 residues. As DNA, the CDR3 is TGCGCCAGCAGTTGCTCCGGGACCCTCTTTAATCAGCCCCAGCATTTT. This translates into CASSCSGTLFNQPQHF.

V and J are TRBV7-2 and TRBJ1-6, with no clear D. The germline V gene encodes CDR1 SGHTA and CDR2 FQGNSA. V lost 6 bases to trimming and J lost 5 bases, with 5 bases between them. CDR3 length: 12 residues. CDR3 in amino acids: CASSLNNSPLHF. CDR3 nucleotides: TGTGCCAGCAGTCTCAATAATTCACCCCTCCACTTT.

The chain links TRBV4-3 to TRBJ1-2; D ambiguous. V dropped 0 bases and J dropped 6 bases, with 8 bases sitting between them. Per germline, CDR1 LGHNA and CDR2 YSLEER. This CDR3 region has 13 residues. The CDR3 region is CASSQEVGDGYTF. The CDR3 DNA is TGCGCCAGCAGCCAAGAGGTCGGGGATGGCTACACCTTC.

This chain's CDR3 is CASSLDGQLNQPQHF. The DNA for the CDR3 is TGCGCCAGCAGCTTGGATGGCCAGCTCAATCAGCCCCAGCATTTT. The chain has TRBV5-1 and TRBJ1-5; D is unresolved. Germline CDR1 is SGHRS and CDR2 is YFSETQ. The CDR3 length is 15 residues. The V end was cut by 0 bases, the J end by 3 bases, with 10 bases between.

The chain employs TRBV15 and TRBJ2-1; a weak D match, TRBD2 (5 bases). This CDR3 has 17 amino acids. Germline CDR1 is LNHNV and CDR2 is YYDKDF (reference sequence). The V end was cut by 4 bases, the J end by 6 bases, with 22 bases between. CDR3 protein: CATSKDSILRGRNEQFF. CDR3 DNA sequence: TGTGCCACCAGCAAAGATAGTATTTTAAGAGGGCGCAATGAGCAGTTCTTC.

V usage is TRBV7-2 and J usage is TRBJ1-5, with D tentatively TRBD1 (6 bases). The ends were cut back, 0 bases at V and 6 bases at J, with 15 bases in the middle. The CDR3 extends over 16 amino acids. The germline V gene has CDR1 SGHTA and CDR2 FQGNSA. DNA of the CDR3: TGTGCCAGCAGCTTAGCGGGGGCAGGGAGGGGTCAGCCCCAGCATTTT. Its protein is CASSLAGAGRGQPQHF.

This chain links TRBV19 with TRBJ2-7, with a weak D call TRBD2 (5 bases). The V end was cut by 1 base, the J end by 2 bases, with 9 bases between. Germline CDR1 and CDR2: LNHDA and SQIVND (reference sequence). There are 14 residues in the CDR3. The CDR3 sequence: CASSIGREAYEQYF. The CDR3 region has the DNA TGTGCCAGTAGTATAGGACGGGAAGCCTACGAGCAGTACTTC. Together with reference TRBV19 and TRBJ2-7, the CDR3 gives the full variable domain: DGGITQSPKYLFRKEGQNVTLSCEQNLNHDAMYWYRQDPGQGLRLIYYSQIVNDFQKGDIAEGYSVSREKKESFPLTVTSAQKNPTAFYLCASSIGREAYEQYFGPGTRLTVT.

This rearrangement joins TRBV10-1 to TRBJ1-6; D uncertain. Germline lookup yields CDR1 WNHNN and CDR2 SYGVQD (reference sequence). The V and J ends lost 2 bases and 8 bases respectively, with 7 bases between them. The CDR3 consists of 13 residues. The CDR3 DNA is TGCGCCAGCAGTGAGGGGTTGGATTCACCCCTCCACTTT. It translates to CASSEGLDSPLHF.